This T cell receptor (beta chain) was obtained from a study of shared clonotypes between healthy human individuals. The sequencing of unsorted PBMC DNA took place on ten immunoSEQ deep assay plates. TCRdb's table, derived via immunoSEQ multiplex PCR, lists solely in-frame clones and lacks some. Among roughly 490,000 clones listed, about 82% were seen once. Around 90 million PBMCs served as the genomic DNA source for unsorted samples. Germline-derived CDR1 and CDR2 are KGHSH and LQKENI. This CDR3 region has 15 residues. Study-wide findings and caveats: The small donor group covered limited genetic and exposure diversity.

This clone was seen a single time. Its antigen is currently unknown. This clone may be a read error of a much larger clone one base away. The sequenced sample was PBMCs. The clonotype was recovered from a woman in her thirties or forties in good health. Some clones in this sample may be carry-over from other donors' samples. This chain connects TRBV18 to TRBJ2-1, with 7 bases that match TRBD1. The CDR3 sequence: CASSPRRDSPNERFF. In DNA form, the CDR3 reads TGTGCCAGCTCACCACGCCGGGACAGCCCCAATGAGCGGTTCTTC. Looking up the rest from reference TRBV18 and TRBJ2-1 gives the full variable domain: NAGVMQNPRHLVRRRGQEARLRCSPMKGHSHVYWYRQLPEEGLKFMVYLQKENIIDESGMPKERFSAEFPKEGPSILRIQQVVRGDSAAYFCASSPRRDSPNERFFGPGTRLTVL.